The rows below give T cell receptor beta chains drawn from one sample of a study of early T cells in non-severe SARS-CoV-2 infection. TCRdb re-called the 5' RACE reads through MiXCR, storing one row per CDR3 protein. The data contain some 64,000 distinct CDR3 sequences, around 20% of them singletons. Here the sequenced sample was whole blood, taken at baseline. All receptors come from an adult who was a healthcare worker with PCR-confirmed SARS-CoV-2 infection or an uninfected control (not recorded which). Each CDR3 is given with its conserved first and last residue. The order of the fields is J gene, D gene, CDR3 length, clone size, V gene, CDR3 DNA, CDR3 protein. D genes are given only for firm matches. Only some rows state a clone size, as once, few, many or a class for expanded clones.

J: TRBJ1-2
D: .
length: 13
size: few
V: TRBV3-1
DNA: TGTGCCAGCAGCCACTTACAGGGTCCGGGCTACACCTTC
CDR3: CASSHLQGPGYTF

J: TRBJ1-4
D: TRBD1
length: 15
size: few
V: TRBV27
DNA: TGTGCCAGCAGTCCCCAGGGACAGCCTAATGAAAAACTGTTTTTT
CDR3: CASSPQGQPNEKLFF

J: TRBJ2-2
D: .
length: 15
size: .
V: TRBV6-2/TRBV6-3
DNA: TGTGCCAGCAGTTACGACGGGATGGAGGCCGGGGAGCTGTTTTTT
CDR3: CASSYDGMEAGELFF

J: TRBJ2-1
D: TRBD2
length: 16
size: .
V: TRBV7-6
DNA: TGTGCCAGCAGCTCCTCGGGACTAGCGGGGGGTAGTGAGCAGTTCTTC
CDR3: CASSSSGLAGGSEQFF

J: TRBJ1-2
D: TRBD1
length: 14
size: few
V: TRBV19
DNA: TGTGCCAGTAGTAGCACAGGGGGCAACTATGGCTACACCTTC
CDR3: CASSSTGGNYGYTF

J: TRBJ1-2
D: TRBD1
length: 14
size: .
V: TRBV2
DNA: TGTGCCACCGGCCGGGACAGGGGGACCTATGGCTACACCTTC
CDR3: CATGRDRGTYGYTF

J: TRBJ2-3
D: .
length: 11
size: few
V: TRBV20-1
DNA: TGCAGTGCGCGCGGGGTAGATACGCAGTATTTT
CDR3: CSARGVDTQYF

J: TRBJ2-2
D: .
length: 13
size: few
V: TRBV19
DNA: TGTGCCAGTAGTCTGGGGAACACCGGGGAGCTGTTTTTT
CDR3: CASSLGNTGELFF

J: TRBJ2-1
D: TRBD2
length: 17
size: .
V: TRBV7-2
DNA: TGTGCCAGCAGCTCCACTAGCGGGAGGGCCACTTACAATGAGCAGTTCTTC
CDR3: CASSSTSGRATYNEQFF

J: TRBJ1-5
D: .
length: 14
size: .
V: TRBV6-6
DNA: TGTGCCAGCAGACAGGGATATAGCAATCAGCCCCAGCATTTT
CDR3: CASRQGYSNQPQHF

J: TRBJ2-7
D: .
length: 17
size: few
V: TRBV18
DNA: TGTGCCAGCTCACCACCCCAGGGGCGGGGAATATCCTACGAGCAGTACTTC
CDR3: CASSPPQGRGISYEQYF

J: TRBJ2-3
D: TRBD2
length: 14
size: few
V: TRBV3-1
DNA: TGTGCCAGCAGCCTCCTAGCGGCAGGAGATACGCAGTATTTT
CDR3: CASSLLAAGDTQYF

J: TRBJ1-5
D: .
length: 13
size: .
V: TRBV20-1
DNA: TGCAGTGCTAGGGGGGGGAGCAATCAGCCCCAGCATTTT
CDR3: CSARGGSNQPQHF

J: TRBJ2-5
D: .
length: 15
size: .
V: TRBV7-9
DNA: TGTGCCAGCAGCTCCACGGGCAGGGCACAGGAGACCCAGTACTTC
CDR3: CASSSTGRAQETQYF

J: TRBJ2-7
D: TRBD1
length: 14
size: few
V: TRBV28
DNA: TGTGCCAGCAGTACCGGACAGGGCGCATCCGAGCAGTACTTC
CDR3: CASSTGQGASEQYF

J: TRBJ2-7
D: TRBD1
length: 13
size: .
V: TRBV29-1
DNA: TGCAGCGCAGCGGGACAGGGTGGAAACGAGCAGTACTTC
CDR3: CSAAGQGGNEQYF

J: TRBJ1-1
D: .
length: 13
size: .
V: TRBV6-4
DNA: TGTGCCAGCAGTGAGGCAGAGAACACTGAAGCTTTCTTT
CDR3: CASSEAENTEAFF

J: TRBJ2-7
D: .
length: 12
size: few
V: TRBV20-1
DNA: TGCAGTGTCCCGGGACAAGTCTACGAGCAGTACTTC
CDR3: CSVPGQVYEQYF